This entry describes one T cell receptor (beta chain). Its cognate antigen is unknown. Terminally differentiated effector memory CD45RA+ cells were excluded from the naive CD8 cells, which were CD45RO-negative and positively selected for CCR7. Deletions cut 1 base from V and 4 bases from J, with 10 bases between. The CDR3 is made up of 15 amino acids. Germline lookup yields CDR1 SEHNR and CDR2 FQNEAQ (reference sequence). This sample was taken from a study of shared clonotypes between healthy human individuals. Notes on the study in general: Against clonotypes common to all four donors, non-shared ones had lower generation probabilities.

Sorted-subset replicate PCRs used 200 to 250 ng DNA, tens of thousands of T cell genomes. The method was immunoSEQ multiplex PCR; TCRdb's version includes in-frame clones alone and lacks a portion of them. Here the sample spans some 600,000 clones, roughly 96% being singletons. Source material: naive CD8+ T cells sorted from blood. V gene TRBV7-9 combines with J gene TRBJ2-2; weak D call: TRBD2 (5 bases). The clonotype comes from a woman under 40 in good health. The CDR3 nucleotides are TGTGCCAGCAGCTTAGACTGGGAGATCACCGGGGAGCTGTTTTTT. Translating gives CASSLDWEITGELFF.